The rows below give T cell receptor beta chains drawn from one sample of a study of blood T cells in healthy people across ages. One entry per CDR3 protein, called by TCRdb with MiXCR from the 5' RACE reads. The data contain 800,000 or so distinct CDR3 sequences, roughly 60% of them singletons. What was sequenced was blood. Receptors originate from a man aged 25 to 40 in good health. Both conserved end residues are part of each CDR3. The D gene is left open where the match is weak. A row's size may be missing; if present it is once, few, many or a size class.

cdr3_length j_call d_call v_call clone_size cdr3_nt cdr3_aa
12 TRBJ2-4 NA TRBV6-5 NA TGTGCCAGCAGTTACGATAGAAACATTCAGTACTTC CASSYDRNIQYF
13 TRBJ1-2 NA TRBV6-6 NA TGTGCCAGCAGTCGTTCCGGGTACTATGGCTACACCTTC CASSRSGYYGYTF
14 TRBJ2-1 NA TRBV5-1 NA TGCGCCAGCAGCTTCCAGGGTCTGGTCAATGAGCAGTTCTTC CASSFQGLVNEQFF
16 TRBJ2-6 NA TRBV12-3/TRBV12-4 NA TGTGCCAGCAGTTTCCGGTCCTGGTCCGGGGCCAACGTCCTGACTTTC CASSFRSWSGANVLTF
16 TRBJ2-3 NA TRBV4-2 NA TGTGCCAGCAGCCAAGAGACGGCAGGGGCCACAGATACGCAGTATTTT CASSQETAGATDTQYF
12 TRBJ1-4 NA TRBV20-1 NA TGCAGTGTACCGGGTCCTAATGAAAAACTGTTTTTT CSVPGPNEKLFF
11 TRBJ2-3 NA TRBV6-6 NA TGTGCCAGCAGGCTCACAGATACGCAGTATTTT CASRLTDTQYF
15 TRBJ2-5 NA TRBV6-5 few TGTGCCAGCAGTTCACAGGTTTGGACGCGTGAGACCCAGTACTTC CASSSQVWTRETQYF
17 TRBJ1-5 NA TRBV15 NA TGTGCCACCAGCAGAGTCGCTAATTCAAGAGGGAATCAGCCCCAGCATTTT CATSRVANSRGNQPQHF
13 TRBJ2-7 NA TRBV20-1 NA TGCAGTGCTCCCCTCGGAGGCACCTACGAGCAGTACTTC CSAPLGGTYEQYF
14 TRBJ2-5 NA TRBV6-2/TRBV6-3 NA TGTGCCAGCAGTTACTCGGGTAGTAAAGAGACCCAGTACTTC CASSYSGSKETQYF
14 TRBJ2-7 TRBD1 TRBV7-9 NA TGTGCCAGCAGCCCCTCCCCAGGGGGCTACGAGCAGTACTTC CASSPSPGGYEQYF
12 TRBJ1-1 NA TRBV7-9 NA TGTGCCAGCAGCTTAGGGGCGGGTGAAGCTTTCTTT CASSLGAGEAFF
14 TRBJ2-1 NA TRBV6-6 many TGTGCCAGCAGTTACCTCGGGACAAACAATGAGCAGTTCTTC CASSYLGTNNEQFF
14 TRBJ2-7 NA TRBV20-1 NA TGCAGTGCTAGAGGGCGGGACAACTACTACGAGCAGTACTTC CSARGRDNYYEQYF
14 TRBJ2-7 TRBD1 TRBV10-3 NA TGTGCCATCGGACGGACAGGGAGCTCCTACGAGCAGTACTTC CAIGRTGSSYEQYF
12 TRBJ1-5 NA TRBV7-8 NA TGTGCCAGCGGGCAGGGTGTACAGCCCCAGCATTTT CASGQGVQPQHF
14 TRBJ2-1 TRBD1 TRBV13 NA TGTGCCAGCAGTCACCCCACAGGGGGCGATGAGCAGTTCTTC CASSHPTGGDEQFF
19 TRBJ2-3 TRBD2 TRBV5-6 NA TGTGCCAGCAGTATCGAGCTTTCTAGCGGGGCCATAGGATCAGATACGCAGTATTTT CASSIELSSGAIGSDTQYF
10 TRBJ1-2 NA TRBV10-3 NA TGTGCCATCAGTGTAGCCAGGAACACCTTC CAISVARNTF
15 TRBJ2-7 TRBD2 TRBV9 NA TGTGCCAGCAGCGGTAGCGGGGGGCACTCCTACGAGCAGTACTTC CASSGSGGHSYEQYF
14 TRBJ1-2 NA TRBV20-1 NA TGCAGTGCTAGAGAGTCAGTAGGAAGGTCTGGCTACACCTTC CSARESVGRSGYTF
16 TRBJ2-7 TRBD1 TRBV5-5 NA TGTGCCAGCAGCTTGGTCGGGGACAGGGAGGTCGACGAGCAGTACTTC CASSLVGDREVDEQYF
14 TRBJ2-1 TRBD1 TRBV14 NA TGTGCCAGCAGCCGGGACAGGGGGCTGTGGGAGCAGTTCTTC CASSRDRGLWEQFF
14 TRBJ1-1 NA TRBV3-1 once TGTGCCAGCAGCCAAGACTCCAGGGACGGTGAAGCTTTCTTT CASSQDSRDGEAFF
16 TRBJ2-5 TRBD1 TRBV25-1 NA TGTGCCAGCAGTGATTGGGCAGGGGGCCTTCAAGAGACCCAGTACTTC CASSDWAGGLQETQYF
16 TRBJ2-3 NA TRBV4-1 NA TGCGCCAGCAGCCAAGTTGCCAGGGGAGGGACAGATACGCAGTATTTT CASSQVARGGTDTQYF